Each of the 32 T cell receptor beta chains below was sequenced from the same sample in a study of early T cells in non-severe SARS-CoV-2 infection. Using its own MiXCR run on the 5' RACE reads, TCRdb lists one record per CDR3 protein. The sample yields 30,000 or so distinct CDR3 sequences, approximately 5.2% seen once. The sequencing input was whole blood. These receptors all come from an adult who was a healthcare worker with PCR-confirmed SARS-CoV-2 infection or an uninfected control (not recorded which).

This clonotype occurred many times. J is TRBJ1-6 and V is TRBV27; 8 bases are shared with TRBD1. J gave up 10 bases and V 7 bases, and 9 bases lay outside the gene matches. In germline, CDR1 is MNHEY, CDR2 SMNVEV (reference sequence). This CDR3 is built from 14 residues. The CDR3 DNA follows: TGTGCCAGCAAATTCAGGGGGCCCGACTCACCCCTCCACTTT. As protein: CASKFRGPDSPLHF.

This clonotype has ten or more counts. The V gene is TRBV20-1, the J gene TRBJ2-1, with 9 bases that match TRBD1. CDR1 is DFQATT and CDR2 is SNEGSKA in the germline V gene (reference sequence). J was trimmed by 7 bases and V by 6 bases; bases with no gene match: 10. The CDR3 covers 14 residues. The CDR3 DNA sequence: TGCAGTGCGAAAGCCGGGACAGGGAAGAATGAGCAGTTCTTC. Its protein product is CSAKAGTGKNEQFF.

In its sample, this clonotype was seen a few times. The chain couples TRBV29-1 to TRBJ2-7; D possibly corresponds to TRBD1 (5 bases). CDR1 is SQVTM, CDR2 ANQGSEA, per germline. V was cut by 6 bases and J by 7 bases, with 13 bases left in between. This CDR3 has 11 amino acids. The DNA for the CDR3 is TGCAGCGTGGCCAGGGATGTGGAGCAGTACTTC. This gives the protein CSVARDVEQYF.

This clonotype was seen at least ten times. The V and J genes are TRBV5-5 and TRBJ2-2; no clear D. The germline V and J ends were trimmed by 2 bases and 3 bases, with 14 bases remaining between them. The CDR3 spans 16 residues. Per the germline V gene, CDR1 is SGHKS and CDR2 is YYEKEE (reference sequence). The CDR3 spells CASSFVAAIYTGELFF. In DNA form, the CDR3 reads TGTGCCAGCAGCTTCGTAGCAGCCATATACACCGGGGAGCTGTTTTTT.

This clonotype was counted many times. The J gene is TRBJ2-7, the V gene TRBV7-3; possibly TRBD2 for D (6 bases). V lost 5 bases, J lost 0 bases, and 8 bases lay in between. Germline V CDR1 and CDR2: SGHTA, FQGTGA. The CDR3 loop spans 13 amino acids. CDR3: CASSRGFSYEQYF. CDR3 in DNA: TGTGCCAGCAGCCGGGGGTTCTCCTACGAGCAGTACTTC.

The chain couples TRBV28 to TRBJ1-1; tentatively, D is TRBD1 (6 bases). V lost 5 bases and J 9 bases, leaving 13 bases between the germline ends. Germline lookup yields CDR1 MDHEN and CDR2 SYDVKM. The CDR3 consists of 12 residues. CDR3 nucleotides: TGTGCCAGCAGTATCAACAGGGCCAAAGCTTTCTTT. Translated: CASSINRAKAFF.

The table lists this clonotype with a few counts. This sequence joins TRBV18 and TRBJ1-1; D may be TRBD1 (5 bases). The germline gives CDR1 KGHSH, CDR2 LQKENI. CDR3 length: 14 amino acids. V was shortened by 6 bases and J by 0 bases, with 11 bases between the two germline ends. The CDR3 spells CASSPGELNTEAFF. Here the CDR3 DNA reads TGTGCCAGCTCTCCGGGGGAGTTGAACACTGAAGCTTTCTTT.

This clonotype has ten or more counts. The chain combines TRBV20-1 with TRBJ2-7, with TRBD2 matching over 7 bases. Germline CDR1 is DFQATT and CDR2 is SNEGSKA (reference sequence). The V and J ends lost 8 bases and 7 bases, in that order; junction bases with no gene match: 8. The CDR3 has 11 residues. The CDR3 coding sequence is TGCAGTCTTCAACGGGGGGAGGAGCAGTACTTC. Translating it yields CSLQRGEEQYF.

This clonotype was recorded many times. The chain combines TRBV12-3 or TRBV12-4 with TRBJ1-1; weak D call: TRBD1 (6 bases). The CDR3 is 15 residues long. Deletions cut 5 bases from V and 2 bases from J, with 15 bases between. In DNA form, the CDR3 reads TGTGCCAGCAGTCCGAGGGGGGGGCTTAACACTGAAGCTTTCTTT. It encodes CASSPRGGLNTEAFF.

This clonotype was picked up many times. The chain combines TRBV10-1 with TRBJ1-1; TRBD1 agrees at 7 bases. Germline V CDR1 and CDR2: WNHNN, SYGVQD (reference sequence). The CDR3 is 12 residues long. The junction had 9 bases not matched to a gene; V was cut back by 5 bases and J by 12 bases. The CDR3 here is CASSKTGTATFF. In DNA, the CDR3 is TGCGCCAGCAGTAAAACCGGGACAGCAACTTTCTTT.

A few counts support this clonotype. This chain connects TRBV20-1 to TRBJ2-2; maybe TRBD2 (5 bases). Trimming removed 1 base from V and 0 bases from J, with 12 bases in between. The CDR3 totals 16 residues. Per germline, CDR1 DFQATT and CDR2 SNEGSKA (reference sequence). CDR3 sequence (DNA): TGCAGTGCTAGAGGTCGTAGCGAATCGAACACCGGGGAGCTGTTTTTT. It translates to CSARGRSESNTGELFF.

This clonotype was recorded a few times. The chain recombines TRBV11-2 with TRBJ2-5; a weak D match, TRBD1 (6 bases). V lost 6 bases, J lost 3 bases, and 17 bases lay in between. The CDR3 runs 15 residues. The germline V gene encodes CDR1 SGHAT and CDR2 FQNNGV. CDR3 nucleotides: TGTGCCAGCAGTTTACCTTCACAGGGAAAAGAGACCCAGTACTTC. Translation gives CASSLPSQGKETQYF.

In this sample, this clonotype turned up many times. The J gene is TRBJ2-2, the V gene TRBV10-1; D call uncertain. From germline, CDR1 is WNHNN and CDR2 SYGVQD (reference sequence). Trimming took 0 bases from V and 4 from J, leaving 9 bases between them. The CDR3 is 15 amino acids. This chain's CDR3 is CASSESPEITGELFF. The CDR3 bases are TGCGCCAGCAGTGAGTCACCAGAGATCACCGGGGAGCTGTTTTTT.

A word on this clonotype: Germline and junction disagree at one end, which may indicate a read error. The chain couples TRBV4-1 to TRBJ2-7, with D possibly called TRBD1 or TRBD2 (5 bases each). The CDR3 sequence is 12 residues long. Germline loops: CDR1 MGHRA, CDR2 YSYEKL. For the CDR3, the DNA is TGCGCCAGCAGCCAAGGTTCATGGGACCGCCACTTC. Protein product: CASSQGSWDRHF.

This clonotype was seen more than once but under ten times. This sequence joins TRBV11-2 and TRBJ2-3; D call uncertain. Germline lookup yields CDR1 SGHAT and CDR2 FQNNGV. V was cut by 2 bases and J by 5 bases, with 2 bases left in between. The CDR3 totals 11 residues. As DNA, the CDR3 is TGTGCCAGCAGCTTAAGAGATACGCAGTATTTT. Encoded protein: CASSLRDTQYF.

This rearrangement joins TRBV2 to TRBJ2-6; 9 bases fit TRBD1. Germline-derived CDR1 and CDR2 are SNHLY and FYNNEI. The CDR3 spans 14 residues. Trimming removed 11 bases from V and 2 bases from J; junction bases left unmatched: 4. This CDR3 reads CASRTGAGANVLTF. Written as DNA, the CDR3 is TGTGCCTCCCGGACAGGGGCTGGGGCCAACGTCCTGACTTTC.

This clonotype was observed at least ten times. V gene TRBV4-2 combines with J gene TRBJ2-6; the D is unclear. Germline CDR1 reads LGHNA; CDR2 reads YNFKEQ. The length of the CDR3 is 14 residues. V was clipped by 6 bases and J by 0 bases, with 6 bases between them. The CDR3 coding sequence is TGTGCCAGCAGAGGTGACTCTGGGGCCAACGTCCTGACTTTC. Amino acid sequence: CASRGDSGANVLTF.

This clonotype was observed a few times. The CDR3 DNA follows: TGTGCCAGCAGCTCATGGCCCCCGGGACCTTATCCAGATACGCAGTATTTT. This sequence encodes CASSSWPPGPYPDTQYF. V usage is TRBV7-6 and J usage is TRBJ2-3; possibly TRBD1 or TRBD2 for D (5 bases each). V gave up 4 bases and J gave up 4 bases, with 21 bases separating them. Germline V gene data show CDR1 as SGHVS and CDR2 as FNYEAQ. The CDR3 runs to 17 residues.

In this sample, this clonotype turned up many times. The chain couples TRBV12-3 or TRBV12-4 to TRBJ1-6; D not certain. The CDR3 spans 12 residues. The germline V and J ends were trimmed by 3 bases and 14 bases, with 11 bases remaining between them. The DNA for the CDR3 is TGTGCCAGCAGTTTTCACGGGTCGGCCCTCCACTTT. It specifies CASSFHGSALHF.

V usage is TRBV29-1 and J usage is TRBJ2-7; D possibly corresponds to TRBD2 (6 bases). Germline V gene lookup returns CDR1 SQVTM and CDR2 ANQGSEA. This CDR3 has 13 residues. The ends were cut back, 8 bases at V and 4 bases at J, with 18 bases in the middle. Written as DNA, the CDR3 is TGCAGCCCCGCGGGCGGGGTTTTATACGAGCAGTACTTC. Translated, it gives CSPAGGVLYEQYF.

This clonotype came up many times. V is TRBV4-3 and J is TRBJ1-2, with 8 positions matching TRBD1. Germline assignment: CDR1 LGHNA and CDR2 YSLEER. The CDR3 length is 18 residues. V shed 0 bases, J shed 4 bases, and the junction held 13 bases outside the gene matches. CDR3 DNA: TGCGCCAGCAGCCAAGATAAGGAGCAGGGGGCTATTGGCTATGGCTACACCTTC. It yields the protein CASSQDKEQGAIGYGYTF.

V and J are TRBV20-1 and TRBJ2-7, with D possibly TRBD2 on 5 matching bases. The CDR3 totals 14 residues. The V gene lost 6 bases and the J gene lost 2 bases, with 17 bases spanning the gap. Germline V CDR1 and CDR2: DFQATT, SNEGSKA (reference sequence). The CDR3 DNA reads TGCAGTGCCCCCAATGACATCGGGACCTACGAGCAGTACTTC. As protein: CSAPNDIGTYEQYF.

Many counts were recorded for this clonotype. This chain uses TRBV20-1 with TRBJ2-5; possibly TRBD1 for D (6 bases). The CDR3 is made up of 15 amino acids. The germline CDR1 and CDR2 sequences are DFQATT and SNEGSKA (reference sequence). V was clipped by 6 bases and J by 0 bases, with 17 bases between them. Here the CDR3 DNA reads TGCAGTGCCCAGGAGGCTCAGGGGCACCAAGAGACCCAGTACTTC. Its protein product is CSAQEAQGHQETQYF.

The chain is built from TRBV27 and TRBJ2-2, with D unresolved. Trimming stripped 4 bases from V and 5 bases from J, with 5 bases between. CDR1 is MNHEY and CDR2 is SMNVEV in the germline V gene (reference sequence). This CDR3 region has 12 residues. The CDR3 coding sequence is TGTGCCAGCAGTTCACAGACCGGGGAGCTGTTTTTT. It specifies CASSSQTGELFF.

This clonotype was recorded many times. J is TRBJ1-5 and V is TRBV28, with 7 bases that match TRBD1. Trimming at V came to 3 bases and at J to 6 bases, leaving 2 bases not matched to a gene. CDR1 and CDR2 from the germline V gene are MDHEN and SYDVKM. The CDR3 runs to 13 residues. The chain's CDR3 is CASSFPGGQPQHF. In DNA, the CDR3 is TGTGCCAGCAGTTTTCCAGGGGGTCAGCCCCAGCATTTT. Based on the CDR3 plus reference TRBV28 and TRBJ1-5, the full variable domain is DVKVTQSSRYLVKRTGEKVFLECVQDMDHENMFWYRQDPGLGLRLIYFSYDVKMKEKGDIPEGYSVSREKKERFSLILESASTNQTSMYLCASSFPGGQPQHFGDGTRLSIL.

This clonotype was counted a few times. The chain recombines TRBV7-2 with TRBJ2-5, with D uncertain. V was trimmed by 1 base and J by 3 bases, leaving 3 bases between them. There are 12 residues in the CDR3. CDR1 and CDR2 (germline): SGHTA, FQGNSA. The CDR3 coding sequence is TGTGCCAGCAGCTTAGTCAAAGAGACCCAGTACTTC. Translated, it gives CASSLVKETQYF.

The rearrangement links TRBV6-5 to TRBJ2-1; a weak D match, TRBD1 (6 bases). Germline V gene data show CDR1 as MNHEY and CDR2 as SVGAGI. V lost 6 bases to trimming and J lost 5 bases, with 14 bases between them. The CDR3 extends over 14 amino acids. The CDR3 loop is CASSPGHQNNEQFF. CDR3 nucleotides: TGTGCCAGCAGCCCGGGACACCAGAACAATGAGCAGTTCTTC.

This clonotype was counted a few times. J is TRBJ1-2 and V is TRBV29-1; unclear D gene. V was trimmed by 5 bases and J by 4 bases, leaving 20 bases between them. CDR3 length: 15 residues. Germline CDR1 SQVTM, CDR2 ANQGSEA. CDR3 coding DNA: TGCAGCGTTCGGAAGGCCCAATCGGATCCCTATGGCTACACCTTC. Translating gives CSVRKAQSDPYGYTF.

A few counts support this clonotype. This chain uses TRBV12-3 or TRBV12-4 with TRBJ2-3; D gene uncertain. CDR3 length: 14 residues. With 1 base removed from V and 4 bases from J, the gap between germline ends came to 9 bases. The CDR3 coding sequence is TGTGCCAGCAGTTTAGGTCACCAGGCAGATACGCAGTATTTT. Protein: CASSLGHQADTQYF.

This clonotype was recorded a few times. This sequence joins TRBV5-1 and TRBJ2-1; 13 bases line up with TRBD2. This CDR3 region has 19 residues. J was trimmed by 0 bases and V by 4 bases; bases with no gene match: 10. Germline V CDR1 and CDR2: SGHRS, YFSETQ. CDR3 DNA sequence: TGCGCCAGCAGCCGGGGGACTAGCGGGACCCCCAGCTCCTACAATGAGCAGTTCTTC. This translates into CASSRGTSGTPSSYNEQFF. The variable domain in full, completed from reference TRBV5-1 and TRBJ2-1, reads KAGVTQTPRYLIKTRGQQVTLSCSPISGHRSVSWYQQTPGQGLQFLFEYFSETQRNKGNFPGRFSGRQFSNSRSEMNVSTLELGDSALYLCASSRGTSGTPSSYNEQFFGPGTRLTVL.

V gene TRBV18 combines with J gene TRBJ2-1, with 9 bases fitting TRBD2. The V segment lost 6 bases and the J segment 1 base; nucleotides outside the gene matches: 7. The germline CDR1 and CDR2 sequences are KGHSH and LQKENI. The CDR3 has 16 amino acids. CDR3 loop: CASSEGSGRSYNEQFF. The CDR3 nucleotides read TGTGCCAGCTCGGAAGGTAGCGGGAGATCCTACAATGAGCAGTTCTTC.

This sequence joins TRBV5-6 and TRBJ2-7; D gene ambiguous. CDR3 size: 14 residues. The germline V gene has CDR1 SGHDT and CDR2 YYEEEE. V was clipped by 0 bases and J by 3 bases, with 10 bases between them. The DNA of the CDR3 is TGTGCCAGCAGCTTGGAGTTAGTAATCTACGAGCAGTACTTC. Its protein is CASSLELVIYEQYF.